The 18 T cell receptor beta chains below were found in one sample sequenced in a study of patients and donors after allogeneic stem cell transplantation. TCRdb re-analysed the RT-PCR reads in MiXCR, keeping a single row per CDR3 protein. This sample has about 230,000 distinct CDR3 sequences, with roughly an eighth found just once. The sequencing input was blood, either unsorted or a sorted T cell fraction (not recorded which). These receptors originate from a human donor who was either an allogeneic HSCT recipient or a stem cell or donor lymphocyte infusion donor (not recorded which). It is not recorded whose cells these are; they may come from a transplant donor.

This clonotype was found a few times. V gene TRBV5-1 combines with J gene TRBJ1-1, with D unclear. The ends were cut back, 4 bases at V and 0 bases at J, with 7 bases in the middle. This CDR3 has 13 residues. The germline gives CDR1 SGHRS, CDR2 YFSETQ. The CDR3 region is CASSVTMNTEAFF. CDR3 in DNA: TGCGCCAGCAGCGTTACAATGAACACTGAAGCTTTCTTT.

The V and J genes are TRBV7-8 and TRBJ2-7, with unresolved D. V dropped 5 bases and J dropped 4 bases, with 18 bases sitting between them. Germline assignment: CDR1 SGHVS and CDR2 FQNEAQ. The CDR3 is 15 amino acids. The CDR3 loop is CASSPRWQESYEQYF. Here the CDR3 DNA reads TGTGCCAGCAGCCCCCGCTGGCAGGAATCTTACGAGCAGTACTTC.

This clonotype was detected ten times or more. This sequence joins TRBV24-1 and TRBJ2-1; a possible D gene is TRBD2 (7 bases). In germline, CDR1 is KGHDR, CDR2 SFDVKD. The CDR3 loop spans 13 amino acids. Trimming removed 4 bases from V and 16 bases from J, with 19 bases in between. CDR3 sequence reads: CATSERGGARRFF. For the CDR3, the DNA is TGTGCCACCAGTGAACGAGGGGGGGCCCGGAGATTCTTC.

The chain couples TRBV7-2 to TRBJ1-4; D is undetermined. The germline V gene encodes CDR1 SGHTA and CDR2 FQGNSA. The CDR3 loop spans 13 amino acids. V was shortened by 2 bases and J by 3 bases, with 4 bases between the two germline ends. The CDR3 is CASSLQPNEKLFF. The CDR3 region has the DNA TGTGCCAGCAGCTTACAGCCTAATGAAAAACTGTTTTTT.

This clonotype turned up a few times. The rearrangement uses TRBV5-1 and TRBJ1-5; TRBD1 is a possible D gene (5 bases). The CDR3 has 14 amino acids. Trimming pared 0 bases from V and 10 bases from J, leaving 14 bases between. The germline gives CDR1 SGHRS, CDR2 YFSETQ. The CDR3 DNA follows: TGCGCCAGCAGCTTGGACAGCCGGCAGGGTCCCCAGCATTTT. Translating gives CASSLDSRQGPQHF.

J is TRBJ1-5 and V is TRBV2; D call uncertain. The CDR3 runs to 15 residues. Germline lookup yields CDR1 SNHLY and CDR2 FYNNEI. Deletions cut 6 bases from V and 0 bases from J, with 12 bases between. This CDR3 is CASSYSENSNQPQHF. CDR3 nucleotides: TGTGCCAGCAGCTACAGCGAGAATAGCAATCAGCCCCAGCATTTT.

Many counts were recorded for this clonotype. This chain links TRBV4-2 with TRBJ2-7, with D perhaps TRBD1 (5 bases). The CDR3 contains 14 residues. V was trimmed by 2 bases and J by 0 bases, leaving 8 bases between them. Germline lookup yields CDR1 LGHNA and CDR2 YNFKEQ. CDR3 DNA: TGTGCCAGCAGCCAAACAGGTTTCTCCTACGAGCAGTACTTC. Its protein is CASSQTGFSYEQYF.

A few counts support this clonotype. As DNA, the CDR3 is TGTGCCAGTAGTTCCCCTAGCGGCCGCACAGATACGCAGTATTTT. This sequence encodes CASSSPSGRTDTQYF. The V call is TRBV19, the J call TRBJ2-3, with 7 bases aligning to TRBD2. V was clipped by 5 bases and J by 1 base; unmatched bases: 6. The V gene's germline CDR1 is LNHDA and CDR2 SQIVND (reference sequence). The CDR3 consists of 15 residues.

By sample share, this clonotype is medium-sized. CDR3 amino acids: CASRRTVTGELFF. In DNA, the CDR3 is TGCGCCAGCAGGCGAACAGTCACCGGGGAGCTGTTTTTT. The chain recombines TRBV5-1 with TRBJ2-2; D remains unclear. The V gene's germline CDR1 is SGHRS and CDR2 YFSETQ. CDR3 length: 13 amino acids. Trimming pared 5 bases from V and 4 bases from J, leaving 9 bases between.

This clonotype was detected a few times. The chain couples TRBV20-1 to TRBJ1-2; D gene unclear. CDR1 is DFQATT and CDR2 is SNEGSKA in the germline V gene (reference sequence). The ends were cut back, 6 bases at V and 2 bases at J, with 16 bases in the middle. CDR3 length: 14 residues. The CDR3 spells CSADGPRENYGYTF. Written as DNA, the CDR3 is TGCAGTGCGGACGGGCCAAGGGAGAACTATGGCTACACCTTC.

This clonotype appeared many times. The gene calls are TRBV10-3 and TRBJ2-7, with D maybe TRBD2 (6 bases). CDR3 size: 17 residues. Germline assignment: CDR1 ENHRY and CDR2 SYGVKD. V shed 3 bases and J shed 6 bases, with 24 bases lying between them. Here the CDR3 reads CAISDLSTGRRDGEQYF. In DNA form, the CDR3 reads TGTGCCATCAGTGACCTCTCGACGGGTAGGCGGGATGGCGAGCAGTACTTC.

This clonotype has only a few counts. The chain employs TRBV27 and TRBJ1-2; 8 nucleotides match TRBD1. The CDR3 consists of 14 residues. From germline, CDR1 is MNHEY and CDR2 SMNVEV (reference sequence). V was pared by 2 bases and J by 6 bases, with 5 bases of the junction left unmatched. CDR3: CASSLTGGFNGYTF. In nucleotides, the CDR3 is TGTGCCAGCAGTTTAACAGGGGGTTTTAATGGCTACACCTTC.

The table lists this clonotype with a few counts. The chain is built from TRBV5-1 and TRBJ1-1; D is undetermined. The CDR3 contains 13 residues. Germline CDR1 SGHRS, CDR2 YFSETQ. The V gene lost 6 bases and the J gene lost 4 bases, with 13 bases spanning the gap. The CDR3 nucleotides are TGCGCCAGCACGCGGCTACGGGGCACTGAAGCTTTCTTT. This encodes CASTRLRGTEAFF. Variable domain in full (rest from reference TRBV5-1 and TRBJ1-1): KAGVTQTPRYLIKTRGQQVTLSCSPISGHRSVSWYQQTPGQGLQFLFEYFSETQRNKGNFPGRFSGRQFSNSRSEMNVSTLELGDSALYLCASTRLRGTEAFFGQGTRLTVV.

This clonotype was observed a few times. The genes are TRBV28 and TRBJ2-7; weak D call: TRBD1 (6 bases). With 6 bases removed from V and 2 bases from J, the gap between germline ends came to 11 bases. CDR3 size: 13 residues. Germline V gene sequence: CDR1 MDHEN, CDR2 SYDVKM. CDR3 DNA: TGTGCCAGCAGCCGGGACAAGCCCTACGAGCAGTACTTC. It yields the protein CASSRDKPYEQYF.

The J gene is TRBJ2-1, the V gene TRBV5-1; 7 bases line up with TRBD2. The V and J ends lost 3 bases and 9 bases, in that order; junction bases with no gene match: 6. The germline V gene has CDR1 SGHRS and CDR2 YFSETQ. The CDR3 is 13 residues long. DNA for the CDR3: TGCGCCAGCAGCTCCGGCGGGAGCGGTGAGCAGTTCTTC. Protein: CASSSGGSGEQFF.

This clonotype was seen a handful of times. A far more abundant clone sits one base away, making this likely a read error. The chain employs TRBV5-5 and TRBJ1-1, with D hard to call. The germline gives CDR1 SGHKS, CDR2 YYEKEE (reference sequence). Trimming cost V 2 bases and J 3 bases, with 5 bases left between them. The CDR3 length is 12 residues. CDR3 amino acids: CASSFMDTEAFF. Here the CDR3 DNA reads TGTGCCAGCAGCTTCATGGACACTGAAGCTTTCTTT.

V gene TRBV4-3 combines with J gene TRBJ2-3; 7 bases match TRBD2. The CDR3 length is 18 residues. Losses at the gene ends were 0 bases for V and 3 bases for J; bases not matched to a gene: 12. Germline values: CDR1 LGHNA, CDR2 YSLEER. CDR3 sequence (DNA): TGCGCCAGCAGCCAAGATTCATGGGGGGGTAAGGTGACAGATACGCAGTATTTT. Translated, it gives CASSQDSWGGKVTDTQYF.

This sequence joins TRBV4-1 and TRBJ1-4, with D possibly TRBD1 on 6 matching bases. The CDR3 is 12 amino acids. CDR1 MGHRA and CDR2 YSYEKL come from the germline V gene. Trimming cost V 4 bases and J 8 bases, with 8 bases left between them. Here the CDR3 reads CASSPGTEKLFF. CDR3 DNA: TGCGCCAGCAGCCCCGGGACAGAAAAACTGTTTTTT.